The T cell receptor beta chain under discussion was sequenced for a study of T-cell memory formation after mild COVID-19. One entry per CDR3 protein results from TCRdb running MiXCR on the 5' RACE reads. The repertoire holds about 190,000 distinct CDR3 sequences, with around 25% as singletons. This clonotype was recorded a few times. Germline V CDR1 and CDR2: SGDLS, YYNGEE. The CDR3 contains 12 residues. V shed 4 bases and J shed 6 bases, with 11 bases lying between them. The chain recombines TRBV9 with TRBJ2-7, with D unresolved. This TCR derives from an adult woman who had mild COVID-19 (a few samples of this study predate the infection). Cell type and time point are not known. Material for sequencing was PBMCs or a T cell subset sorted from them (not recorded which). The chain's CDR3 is CASSPPGLEQYF. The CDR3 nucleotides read TGTGCCAGCAGCCCGCCAGGTCTCGAGCAGTACTTC.